The sequence of this T cell receptor (beta chain) was determined in a study of T-cell memory formation after mild COVID-19. The overall study: Largely donor-specific sequence clusters came from a couple of donors. Study results and caveats: Balance between CD4 and CD8 was seen in clones contracting day 15 to 85, and a CD4+ lean was seen in later expanders. The study found contracting CD4+ clones mainly in CM and EM and contracting CD8+ clones in EMRA.

A 5'RACE reaction primed in the constant segment made cDNA libraries of TCR alpha and TCR beta, and these carried sample barcodes and UMIs. TCRdb ran MiXCR on the 5' RACE reads and lists one entry per CDR3 protein. Found here are tens of thousands of distinct CDR3 sequences, approximately 8% of them singletons; the top ten hold 1.4%. Germline-derived CDR1 and CDR2 are SGHAT and FQNNGV. The CDR3 covers 14 residues. After removal of 1 base from V and 7 bases from J, the junction contained 6 bases not matched to a gene. With regard to this clonotype: No antigen is known for it.

This TCR derives from a man between 18 and 35 years old who had mild COVID-19 (a few samples of this study predate the infection). Cell type and time point are not known. The sample was PBMCs or a T cell subset sorted from them (not recorded which). V usage is TRBV11-2 and J usage is TRBJ1-2; TRBD1 matches 7 bases. In DNA form, the CDR3 reads TGTGCCAGCAGCTTAGCGGACAGGTCTACTGGCTACACCTTC. This codes for CASSLADRSTGYTF.